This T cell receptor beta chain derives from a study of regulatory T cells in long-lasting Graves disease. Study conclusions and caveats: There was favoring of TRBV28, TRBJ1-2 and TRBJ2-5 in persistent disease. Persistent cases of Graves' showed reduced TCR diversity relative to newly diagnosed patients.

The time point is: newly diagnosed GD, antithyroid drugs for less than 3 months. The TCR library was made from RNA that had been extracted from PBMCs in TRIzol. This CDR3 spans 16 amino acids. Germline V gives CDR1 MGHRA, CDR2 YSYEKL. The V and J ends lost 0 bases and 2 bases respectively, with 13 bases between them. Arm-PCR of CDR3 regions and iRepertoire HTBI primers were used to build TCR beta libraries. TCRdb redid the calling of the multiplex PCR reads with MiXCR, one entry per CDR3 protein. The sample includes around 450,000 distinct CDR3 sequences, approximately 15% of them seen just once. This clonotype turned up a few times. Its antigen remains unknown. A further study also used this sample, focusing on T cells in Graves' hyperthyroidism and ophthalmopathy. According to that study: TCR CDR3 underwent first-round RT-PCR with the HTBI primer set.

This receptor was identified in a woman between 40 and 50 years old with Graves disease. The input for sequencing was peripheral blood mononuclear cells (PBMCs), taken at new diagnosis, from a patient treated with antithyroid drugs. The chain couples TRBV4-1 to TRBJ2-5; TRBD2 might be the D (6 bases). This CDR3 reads CASSQDVIADQETQYF. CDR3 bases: TGCGCCAGCAGCCAAGACGTAATAGCGGATCAAGAGACCCAGTACTTC.